This entry features one TCR beta chain sequence. Its antigen is still unknown. 60 Vbeta and 13 Jbeta primers were used in PCR. The protocol was immunoSEQ multiplex PCR, while the TCRdb copy is restricted to in-frame clones and leaves out a portion. This table has about 130,000 clones, 74% appearing once. This sample was taken from a study of cytomegalovirus exposure and HLA in healthy donors. Study-wide points: An analysis was carried out at a later point. It showed that HLA-associated TCR beta chains were more clonally expanded than equally common non-associated chains. A later analysis by the authors found several of the most significant clusters apparently linked to common viral pathogens.

The receptor's source is a male donor in good health and CMV-seronegative. The sample comprised PBMCs.

The CDR3 DNA reads TGTGCCAGCAGCCAAGATAGGTCGGGGGATTTCAACGAGCAGTACTTC. Translated, it gives CASSQDRSGDFNEQYF. The V gene is TRBV4-2, the J gene TRBJ2-7; possibly TRBD2 for D (6 bases). Trimming took off 0 bases at V and 5 bases at J, with 17 bases between the two ends. The CDR3 runs 16 residues. Germline V gene data show CDR1 as LGHNA and CDR2 as YNFKEQ.